These T cell receptor beta chains were read from a single sample in a study of blood T cells in healthy people across ages. TCRdb analysed the 5' RACE reads with MiXCR anew, one entry per CDR3 protein. Of roughly 1,500,000 distinct CDR3 sequences listed, 40% to 50% are singletons. Sequenced material: blood. The source is a woman aged 18-29 years in good health. CDR3s include the opening cysteine and the closing phenylalanine or tryptophan. D genes are given only for firm matches. Part of the rows lack a size; the others show once, few, many or a class for expanded clones.

>-|TRBD2|TRBJ2-7|TRBV5-1
TGCGCCAGCAGACCTACTAGCGGGGGGGCGGTGAACGAGCAGTACTTC
CASRPTSGGAVNEQYF
>-|TRBD1|TRBJ1-2|TRBV6-2/TRBV6-3
TGTGCCAGCAGTGACCAGCCGGGACAGAATAACTGTGGCTACACCTTC
CASSDQPGQNNCGYTF
>-|-|TRBJ2-1|TRBV10-3
TGTGCCATCAATGTGGGAGACTTATCCTACAATGAGCAGTTCTTC
CAINVGDLSYNEQFF
>-|-|TRBJ2-7|TRBV20-1
TGCAGTGCTCTACCCCGGGACACATCCTACGAGCAGTACTTC
CSALPRDTSYEQYF
>-|-|TRBJ1-1|TRBV19
TGTGCCAGTAGTCGGGGGAGACAGAACACTGAAGCTTTCTTT
CASSRGRQNTEAFF
>-|-|TRBJ2-5|TRBV18
TGTGCCAGCTCGATAGGAGGGTTAGAGACCCAGTACTTC
CASSIGGLETQYF
>-|TRBD2|TRBJ2-3|TRBV7-2
TGTGCCAGTAGCGGGTCTAGCGATGTCGCAGATACGCAGTATTTT
CASSGSSDVADTQYF
>-|TRBD2|TRBJ2-1|TRBV20-1
TGCAGTTCTTATAGCGGGCCGGACTACAATGAGCAGTTCTTC
CSSYSGPDYNEQFF
>-|-|TRBJ2-3|TRBV9
TGTGCCAGCAGCCCGGGCGGGCTACTTGGAGATACGCAGTATTTT
CASSPGGLLGDTQYF
>few|TRBD1|TRBJ1-2|TRBV27
TGTGCCAGCAGTTTCACCGGGACAGGGGGCGAAGGCTACACCTTC
CASSFTGTGGEGYTF
>-|-|TRBJ2-5|TRBV5-1
TGCGCCAGCAGCTTGTCATCAACGGGGTCTCGAGTGGGTCAGTACTTC
CASSLSSTGSRVGQYF
>-|-|TRBJ2-5|TRBV5-6
TGTGCCAGCAGCTCTTCTGGGGGGACCCAGTACTTC
CASSSSGGTQYF
>-|-|TRBJ2-3|TRBV6-5
TGTGCCAGCAGCCCGCGGAGGGCCGATGGAGATACGCAGTATTTT
CASSPRRADGDTQYF
>few|-|TRBJ2-7|TRBV9
TGTGCCAGCAGCGTAGCTGGACTGGCCTACGAGCAGTACTTC
CASSVAGLAYEQYF
>-|-|TRBJ1-3|TRBV12-3/TRBV12-4
TGTGCCAGCAGTTTGGGGTCGACTGGAAACACCATATATTTT
CASSLGSTGNTIYF
>-|TRBD2|TRBJ2-5|TRBV12-3/TRBV12-4
TGTGCCAGCAGTTCGGCAGGATGGGGAGGGGAGACCCAGTACTTC
CASSSAGWGGETQYF
>once|-|TRBJ2-1|TRBV6-5
TGTGCCAGCAGTTACTCAGGAGGTTATCGCAATGAGCAGTTCTTC
CASSYSGGYRNEQFF
>once|TRBD2|TRBJ2-7|TRBV20-1
TGCAGTGCCCCTACTAGCGGGAGGCTGAGAGGGGGCGAGCAGTACTTC
CSAPTSGRLRGGEQYF
>few|TRBD1|TRBJ1-2|TRBV7-9
TGTGCCAGCAGCCCCTGGACAGGGAACAACTATGGCTACACCTTC
CASSPWTGNNYGYTF
>few|-|TRBJ2-1|TRBV7-3
TGTGCCAGCAGCTTAAAATGGTCGGCAGGGGCTTACAATGAGCAGTTCTTC
CASSLKWSAGAYNEQFF
>few|TRBD1|TRBJ1-6|TRBV12-3/TRBV12-4
TGTGCCAGCAGTCGGACAGGCGGAGGGATCTCCTATAATTCACCCCTCCACTTT
CASSRTGGGISYNSPLHF
>-|-|TRBJ2-7|TRBV7-9
TGTGCCAGCAGCTCCAATTCCAGGGGACACTACGAGCAGTACTTC
CASSSNSRGHYEQYF
>-|-|TRBJ1-2|TRBV20-1
TGCAGTGCTAGAGGGTTAGCTAACTATGGCTACACCTTC
CSARGLANYGYTF
>many|-|TRBJ1-6|TRBV7-2
TGTGCCAGCAGCTCCCTGAATTCACCCCTCCACTTT
CASSSLNSPLHF
>many|TRBD2|TRBJ2-1|TRBV5-1
TGCGCCAGCAGCTCTACAACTAGCGGGTTCTACAATGAGCAGTTCTTC
CASSSTTSGFYNEQFF
>many|-|TRBJ2-3|TRBV5-1
TGCGCCAGCGGCGGGCGGAACGGTGGGGATACGCAGTATTTT
CASGGRNGGDTQYF
>few|-|TRBJ1-2|TRBV6-5
TGTGCCAGCAGTTACGCTCAATTAGGGGGATATGGCTACACCTTC
CASSYAQLGGYGYTF
>few|TRBD2|TRBJ2-7|TRBV7-2
TGTGCCAGCAGCCACCTCCTATTGGCGGGAGTAAGCGAGCAGTACTTC
CASSHLLLAGVSEQYF
>few|TRBD1|TRBJ1-1|TRBV5-1
TGCGCCAGCAGCACACCGACAGGGGGGACTGAAGCTTTCTTT
CASSTPTGGTEAFF